This is a list of T cell receptor beta chains from one sample in a study of CXCR3-negative and CXCR3-positive naive CD8 T cells. TCRdb re-called the 5' RACE reads and shows each CDR3 protein once, DNA omitted. The table for this sample gives some 130,000 distinct CDR3 sequences. Sequenced sample: naive CXCR3- CD8+ T cells from blood. The receptors were gathered from a human donor in good health. Some clones in this sample may be carry-over from other donors' samples. CDR3s include the opening cysteine and the closing phenylalanine or tryptophan.

j_gene,v_gene,CDR3aa
TRBJ2-5,TRBV18,CASSPSIQETQYF
TRBJ2-7,TRBV25-1,CASSELVGGAGEQYF
TRBJ1-3,TRBV28,CASTRDSHTFSGNTIYF
TRBJ1-2,TRBV12-3/TRBV12-4,CASSRGHGYTF
TRBJ2-7,TRBV6-5,CASSTWSTRGQGSYEQYF
TRBJ2-2,TRBV12-3/TRBV12-4,CASIKGPSGDTGELFF
TRBJ2-1,TRBV9,CASSVASGRDEQFF
TRBJ2-5,TRBV12-3/TRBV12-4,CASSFPLDRKETQYF
TRBJ2-7,TRBV13,CASSYGQISYEQYF
TRBJ2-2,TRBV15,CATSRFGGTTGELFF
TRBJ1-1,TRBV18,CASSPIQVALNTEAFF
TRBJ2-7,TRBV6-2/TRBV6-3,CASSPTGMNEQYF
TRBJ2-1,TRBV4-1,CASSQDSGTAYNEQFF
TRBJ2-1,TRBV27,CASSGLAGDHEQFF
TRBJ1-2,TRBV7-8,CASSLGTDNYGYTF
TRBJ1-6,TRBV14,CASSQEAAGRNSPLHF
TRBJ2-7,TRBV29-1,CSVTRVDLGYPYEQYF
TRBJ2-1,TRBV3-1,CASSLGLAGLIFNEQFF
TRBJ1-1,TRBV25-1,CASRAVMNTEAFF
TRBJ1-2,TRBV9,CASSADSRGGYTF
TRBJ2-7,TRBV5-1,CASSFGSGGPEQYF
TRBJ2-5,TRBV7-2,CASSLARRTSGTPEETQYF
TRBJ1-1,TRBV29-1,CSALDRSPNTEAFF
TRBJ2-1,TRBV10-3,CAPGTTSYNEQFF
TRBJ2-7,TRBV20-1,CSARAPGGYEQYF
TRBJ1-6,TRBV2,CASSVAGNRDNSPLHF
TRBJ1-1,TRBV29-1,CSVVPLNTEAFF
TRBJ2-1,TRBV5-6,CASSLDRSEQFF
TRBJ2-7,TRBV5-4,CASSSPGTGVYEQYF
TRBJ2-5,TRBV4-1,CASSHYRDSAKETQYF
TRBJ2-3,TRBV9,CASSPGTSGSFTDTQYF
TRBJ1-2,TRBV14,CASSQGDSYGYTF
TRBJ2-5,TRBV7-3,CASSLLPTQGRETQYF
TRBJ2-7,TRBV7-9,CASSLDYEQYF
TRBJ2-1,TRBV27,CASSKPTDGSREQFF
TRBJ2-1,TRBV12-3/TRBV12-4,CASSLDTNNEQFF
TRBJ2-5,TRBV3-1,CGSSPLLSSGRGLETQYF
TRBJ1-4,TRBV7-6,CASSTTVTNEKLFF
TRBJ1-1,TRBV29-1,CSVGGQGYEAFF
TRBJ2-5,TRBV15,CATSRGGLAGEETQYF
TRBJ1-6,TRBV29-1,CSVLTGGLNSPLHF
TRBJ2-7,TRBV5-6,CASRLNYEQYF
TRBJ2-7,TRBV10-3,CAINPTGMDEQYF
TRBJ1-1,TRBV29-1,CSVEDSQGWTEAFF
TRBJ2-1,TRBV7-9,CASSLVRNNEQFF
TRBJ1-5,TRBV13,CASSSRGPPTQPQHF
TRBJ2-7,TRBV4-2,CASSQEGAANYEQYF
TRBJ2-1,TRBV11-2,CASTLLERGIYNEQFF
TRBJ1-1,TRBV5-5,CASSLALSLEAFF